These 21 T cell receptor beta chains originate from one sample sequenced in a study of CD8 T cells in ankylosing spondylitis. MiXCR, run by TCRdb on the 5' RACE reads, gives a single entry per CDR3 protein. The sample yields tens of thousands of distinct CDR3 sequences, around 25% seen once. Source material: blood, either unsorted or a sorted T cell fraction (not recorded which). These receptors were obtained from a male donor with ankylosing spondylitis or in good health (not recorded which).

V usage is TRBV20-1 and J usage is TRBJ1-2; no clear D. With 3 bases removed from V and 0 bases from J, the gap between germline ends came to 11 bases. CDR1 is DFQATT, CDR2 SNEGSKA, per germline (reference sequence). This CDR3 comprises 14 residues. The DNA for the CDR3 is TGCAGTGCTAGTAGCGGTCTGGCTAACTATGGCTACACCTTC. Translating gives CSASSGLANYGYTF.

The chain combines TRBV7-9 with TRBJ1-2; the D gene is possibly TRBD1 (6 bases). V shed 1 base and J shed 6 bases, with 6 bases lying between them. Germline loops: CDR1 SEHNR, CDR2 FQNEAQ (reference sequence). The CDR3 is 12 residues long. The CDR3 is CASSLDRDGYTF. CDR3 in DNA: TGTGCCAGCAGCTTAGACAGGGATGGCTACACCTTC.

This clonotype has more than one count but fewer than ten. The chain has TRBV12-3 or TRBV12-4 and TRBJ1-4; D perhaps matches TRBD1 (5 bases). The V and J ends lost 0 bases and 12 bases respectively, with 14 bases between them. This CDR3 is 14 amino acids long. CDR3 coding DNA: TGTGCCAGCAGTTTAGCCGATAGGGGTAGGGAACTGTTTTTT. Protein sequence: CASSLADRGRELFF.

This clonotype was seen a few times. This chain links TRBV28 with TRBJ1-1; 8 bases match TRBD1. V lost 2 bases, J lost 11 bases, and 16 bases stayed unmatched. This CDR3 spans 16 amino acids. Germline V gene sequence: CDR1 MDHEN, CDR2 SYDVKM. This CDR3 reads CASSLVWTGSPQGAFF. Written as DNA, the CDR3 is TGTGCCAGCAGTTTAGTTTGGACAGGGTCACCGCAGGGGGCTTTCTTT.

Remarks on this clonotype: This may stem from a read error, because a much larger clone lies one nucleotide away. V and J are TRBV29-1 and TRBJ2-5, with 8 bases matching TRBD1. The V gene end was trimmed by 0 bases and the J gene end by 5 bases; junction bases not matched to a gene: 8. This CDR3 region has 15 residues. The germline V gene has CDR1 SQVTM and CDR2 ANQGSEA. The chain's CDR3 is CSVEEMPGGVETQYF. The CDR3 DNA follows: TGCAGCGTTGAAGAAATGCCAGGGGGCGTGGAGACCCAGTACTTC.

This clonotype has a handful of counts. V usage is TRBV5-1 and J usage is TRBJ2-2; D not resolved. Trimming cost V 6 bases and J 1 base, with 13 bases left between them. CDR3 size: 15 residues. CDR1 is SGHRS, CDR2 YFSETQ, per germline. The CDR3, as DNA: TGCGCCAGCAACATATTCAACTTGAACACCGGGGAGCTGTTTTTT. Translating it yields CASNIFNLNTGELFF.

This clonotype was observed a handful of times. The chain recombines TRBV5-1 with TRBJ1-1, with no clear D. This CDR3 comprises 14 residues. CDR1 is SGHRS, CDR2 YFSETQ, per germline. Between the trimmed V and J ends, which lost 0 bases and 5 bases, there was a span of 11 bases. The CDR3 sequence: CASSLDGVSTEAFF. The CDR3 bases are TGCGCCAGCAGCTTGGATGGGGTTTCGACTGAAGCTTTCTTT.

This clonotype occurred a few times. The V call is TRBV12-3 or TRBV12-4, the J call TRBJ2-1; 11 nucleotides match TRBD2. CDR3 length: 15 amino acids. With V trimmed by 6 bases and J by 5 bases, 6 bases remained unmatched. DNA for the CDR3: TGTGCCAGCAGCCATAGCGGGGGGGCCCACAATGAGCAGTTCTTC. As protein: CASSHSGGAHNEQFF.

This clonotype was counted only a few times. V usage is TRBV20-1 and J usage is TRBJ2-5; TRBD2 matches at 9 bases. V lost 0 bases to trimming and J lost 5 bases; unmatched junction nucleotides: 7. The CDR3 is 15 residues long. Germline V CDR1 and CDR2: DFQATT, SNEGSKA (reference sequence). The DNA of the CDR3 is TGCAGTGCTAGAGATGTAGCGGGAGTTGTGGAGACCCAGTACTTC. Protein product: CSARDVAGVVETQYF.

In its sample, this clonotype was seen a few times. V is TRBV12-3 or TRBV12-4 and J is TRBJ2-7, with D perhaps given as TRBD1 or TRBD2 (5 bases each). The V end was cut by 3 bases, the J end by 4 bases, with 13 bases between. This CDR3 is 14 amino acids long. CDR3 nucleotide sequence: TGTGCCAGCAGTTTTCTAGGGACGGGATACGAGCAGTACTTC. It is translated as CASSFLGTGYEQYF.

The chain is built from TRBV29-1 and TRBJ1-2; a weak D match, TRBD1 (5 bases). CDR1 SQVTM and CDR2 ANQGSEA come from the germline V gene. The germline V and J ends were trimmed by 6 bases and 3 bases, with 17 bases remaining between them. The CDR3 length is 14 residues. CDR3 sequence: CSVHSPGLDYGYTF. The CDR3 DNA sequence: TGCAGCGTCCACAGTCCAGGGCTGGACTATGGCTACACCTTC.

The chain combines TRBV7-2 with TRBJ2-1; the D call may be TRBD1 or TRBD2 (6 bases each). V lost 6 bases and J 5 bases, leaving 11 bases between the germline ends. CDR1 and CDR2 (germline): SGHTA, FQGNSA. This CDR3 is built from 13 residues. CDR3 in amino acids: CASRGGGHNEQFF. In DNA, the CDR3 is TGTGCCAGCAGGGGGGGCGGACACAATGAGCAGTTCTTC. Variable domain in full (rest from reference TRBV7-2 and TRBJ2-1): GAGVSQSPSNKVTEKGKDVELRCDPISGHTALYWYRQSLGQGLEFLIYFQGNSAPDKSGLPSDRFSAERTGGSVSTLTIQRTQQEDSAVYLCASRGGGHNEQFFGPGTRLTVL.

This clonotype has more than one count but fewer than ten. This sequence joins TRBV20-1 and TRBJ1-4; 9 nucleotides agree with TRBD1. The CDR3 consists of 17 residues. The germline V gene encodes CDR1 DFQATT and CDR2 SNEGSKA (reference sequence). V was clipped by 6 bases and J by 8 bases; unmatched bases: 19. Here the CDR3 DNA reads TGCAGTGCCCCGGGACAGGGACGTGGGGCTAATAAGGAAAAACTGTTTTTT. Translation: CSAPGQGRGANKEKLFF.

The J gene is TRBJ1-5, the V gene TRBV6-4; D is unresolved. Germline V lookup: CDR1 MRHNA, CDR2 SNTAGT. Trimming left V 5 bases short and J 6 bases short, with 11 bases between. The CDR3 is 13 amino acids. CDR3 residues: CASSTRAGQPQHF. CDR3 DNA: TGTGCCAGCAGTACTAGGGCAGGTCAGCCCCAGCATTTT.

This clonotype has a handful of counts. The V call is TRBV11-2, the J call TRBJ2-2, with TRBD2 matching 11 bases. The CDR3 extends over 18 amino acids. The germline gives CDR1 SGHAT, CDR2 FQNNGV. J gave up 6 bases and V 8 bases, and 17 bases lay outside the gene matches. The CDR3 coding sequence is TGTGCCAGCCGCCGCGGGTCCCGAACTAGCGGGAGTTCCGGGGAGCTGTTTTTT. Translating it yields CASRRGSRTSGSSGELFF.

Only a few counts were recorded for this clonotype. The chain is built from TRBV12-3 or TRBV12-4 and TRBJ1-2; D not resolved. This CDR3 is built from 13 residues. V was clipped by 6 bases and J by 7 bases, with 15 bases between them. CDR3 residues: CASRETIGGGYTF. CDR3 bases: TGTGCCAGCAGAGAGACAATAGGTGGTGGCTACACCTTC.

V gene TRBV7-2 combines with J gene TRBJ2-7; the D call may be TRBD1 or TRBD2 (5 bases each). Deletions cut 1 base from V and 2 bases from J, with 6 bases between. CDR3 length equals 13 residues. Looked up from germline, CDR1 is SGHTA and CDR2 is FQGNSA. DNA of the CDR3: TGTGCCAGCAGCTTAGGGGACCCCTACGAGCAGTACGTC. Translation gives CASSLGDPYEQYV.

This clonotype was seen only a few times. This chain joins TRBV20-1 and TRBJ1-5; TRBD1 matches at 7 bases. With 5 bases clipped from V and 0 bases from J, the junction kept 7 bases outside the gene matches. Germline values: CDR1 DFQATT, CDR2 SNEGSKA (reference sequence). The CDR3 loop spans 15 amino acids. CDR3 loop: CSALWTGYSNQPQHF. The CDR3 DNA reads as TGCAGTGCTCTGTGGACAGGTTATAGCAATCAGCCCCAGCATTTT.

This clonotype was seen only a few times. J is TRBJ2-2 and V is TRBV10-3; 8 nucleotides match TRBD2. V dropped 8 bases and J dropped 0; count of bases not matched to a gene: 2. The V gene's germline CDR1 is ENHRY and CDR2 SYGVKD. The CDR3 has 14 residues. CDR3 in DNA: TGTGCCATCGGGGGACTAGCGAACACCGGGGAGCTGTTTTTT. This sequence encodes CAIGGLANTGELFF.

This chain uses TRBV20-1 with TRBJ1-2; no clear D. Germline assignment: CDR1 DFQATT and CDR2 SNEGSKA (reference sequence). The CDR3 runs to 14 residues. Trimming removed 3 bases at V and 2 bases at J, with 13 bases between. The CDR3 DNA reads as TGCAGTGCTAGCTCTCCGGGGAGGAACTATGGCTACACCTTC. This encodes CSASSPGRNYGYTF.

The gene calls are TRBV7-3 and TRBJ2-3; perhaps D is TRBD1 or TRBD2 (5 bases each). There are 15 residues in the CDR3. The V gene lost 2 bases and the J gene lost 1 base, with 10 bases spanning the gap. The germline CDR1 and CDR2 sequences are SGHTA and FQGTGA. CDR3 nucleotides: TGTGCCAGCAGCTTAGTGGGGGTTCGCACAGATACGCAGTATTTT. This translates into CASSLVGVRTDTQYF. The full variable domain, in which reference TRBV7-3 and TRBJ2-3 provide the parts outside the CDR3, is GAGVSQTPSNKVTEKGKYVELRCDPISGHTALYWYRQSLGQGPEFLIYFQGTGAADDSGLPNDRFFAVRPEGSVSTLKIQRTERGDSAVYLCASSLVGVRTDTQYFGPGTRLTVL.